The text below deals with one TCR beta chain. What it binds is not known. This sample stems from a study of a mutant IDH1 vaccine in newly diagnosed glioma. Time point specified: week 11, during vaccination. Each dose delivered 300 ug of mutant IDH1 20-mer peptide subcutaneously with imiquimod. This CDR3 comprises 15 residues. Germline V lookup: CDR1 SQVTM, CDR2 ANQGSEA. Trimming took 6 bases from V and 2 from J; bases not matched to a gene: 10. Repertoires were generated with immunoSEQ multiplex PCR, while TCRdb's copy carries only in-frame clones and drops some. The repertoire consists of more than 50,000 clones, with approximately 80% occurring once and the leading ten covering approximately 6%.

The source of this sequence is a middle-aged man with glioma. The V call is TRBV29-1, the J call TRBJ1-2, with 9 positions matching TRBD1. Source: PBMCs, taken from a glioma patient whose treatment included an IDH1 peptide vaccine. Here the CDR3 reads CSVPSRDRENYGYTF. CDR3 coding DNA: TGCAGCGTCCCTTCCCGGGACAGGGAGAACTATGGCTACACCTTC.